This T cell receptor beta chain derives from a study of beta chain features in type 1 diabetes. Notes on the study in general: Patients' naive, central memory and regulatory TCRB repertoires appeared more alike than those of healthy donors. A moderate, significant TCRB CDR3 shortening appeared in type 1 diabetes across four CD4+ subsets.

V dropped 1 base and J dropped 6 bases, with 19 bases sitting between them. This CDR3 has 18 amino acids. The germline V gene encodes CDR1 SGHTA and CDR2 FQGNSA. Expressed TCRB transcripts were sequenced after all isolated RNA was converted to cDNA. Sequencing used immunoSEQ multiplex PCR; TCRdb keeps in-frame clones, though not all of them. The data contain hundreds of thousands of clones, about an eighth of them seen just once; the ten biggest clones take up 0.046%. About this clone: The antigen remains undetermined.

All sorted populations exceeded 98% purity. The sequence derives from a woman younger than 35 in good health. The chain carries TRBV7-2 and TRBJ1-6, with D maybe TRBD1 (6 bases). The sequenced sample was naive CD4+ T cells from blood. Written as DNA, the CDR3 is TGTGCCAGCAGCTTAGTGGACCCGGGGGCAAGACCTAATTCACCCCTCCACTTT. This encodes CASSLVDPGARPNSPLHF.